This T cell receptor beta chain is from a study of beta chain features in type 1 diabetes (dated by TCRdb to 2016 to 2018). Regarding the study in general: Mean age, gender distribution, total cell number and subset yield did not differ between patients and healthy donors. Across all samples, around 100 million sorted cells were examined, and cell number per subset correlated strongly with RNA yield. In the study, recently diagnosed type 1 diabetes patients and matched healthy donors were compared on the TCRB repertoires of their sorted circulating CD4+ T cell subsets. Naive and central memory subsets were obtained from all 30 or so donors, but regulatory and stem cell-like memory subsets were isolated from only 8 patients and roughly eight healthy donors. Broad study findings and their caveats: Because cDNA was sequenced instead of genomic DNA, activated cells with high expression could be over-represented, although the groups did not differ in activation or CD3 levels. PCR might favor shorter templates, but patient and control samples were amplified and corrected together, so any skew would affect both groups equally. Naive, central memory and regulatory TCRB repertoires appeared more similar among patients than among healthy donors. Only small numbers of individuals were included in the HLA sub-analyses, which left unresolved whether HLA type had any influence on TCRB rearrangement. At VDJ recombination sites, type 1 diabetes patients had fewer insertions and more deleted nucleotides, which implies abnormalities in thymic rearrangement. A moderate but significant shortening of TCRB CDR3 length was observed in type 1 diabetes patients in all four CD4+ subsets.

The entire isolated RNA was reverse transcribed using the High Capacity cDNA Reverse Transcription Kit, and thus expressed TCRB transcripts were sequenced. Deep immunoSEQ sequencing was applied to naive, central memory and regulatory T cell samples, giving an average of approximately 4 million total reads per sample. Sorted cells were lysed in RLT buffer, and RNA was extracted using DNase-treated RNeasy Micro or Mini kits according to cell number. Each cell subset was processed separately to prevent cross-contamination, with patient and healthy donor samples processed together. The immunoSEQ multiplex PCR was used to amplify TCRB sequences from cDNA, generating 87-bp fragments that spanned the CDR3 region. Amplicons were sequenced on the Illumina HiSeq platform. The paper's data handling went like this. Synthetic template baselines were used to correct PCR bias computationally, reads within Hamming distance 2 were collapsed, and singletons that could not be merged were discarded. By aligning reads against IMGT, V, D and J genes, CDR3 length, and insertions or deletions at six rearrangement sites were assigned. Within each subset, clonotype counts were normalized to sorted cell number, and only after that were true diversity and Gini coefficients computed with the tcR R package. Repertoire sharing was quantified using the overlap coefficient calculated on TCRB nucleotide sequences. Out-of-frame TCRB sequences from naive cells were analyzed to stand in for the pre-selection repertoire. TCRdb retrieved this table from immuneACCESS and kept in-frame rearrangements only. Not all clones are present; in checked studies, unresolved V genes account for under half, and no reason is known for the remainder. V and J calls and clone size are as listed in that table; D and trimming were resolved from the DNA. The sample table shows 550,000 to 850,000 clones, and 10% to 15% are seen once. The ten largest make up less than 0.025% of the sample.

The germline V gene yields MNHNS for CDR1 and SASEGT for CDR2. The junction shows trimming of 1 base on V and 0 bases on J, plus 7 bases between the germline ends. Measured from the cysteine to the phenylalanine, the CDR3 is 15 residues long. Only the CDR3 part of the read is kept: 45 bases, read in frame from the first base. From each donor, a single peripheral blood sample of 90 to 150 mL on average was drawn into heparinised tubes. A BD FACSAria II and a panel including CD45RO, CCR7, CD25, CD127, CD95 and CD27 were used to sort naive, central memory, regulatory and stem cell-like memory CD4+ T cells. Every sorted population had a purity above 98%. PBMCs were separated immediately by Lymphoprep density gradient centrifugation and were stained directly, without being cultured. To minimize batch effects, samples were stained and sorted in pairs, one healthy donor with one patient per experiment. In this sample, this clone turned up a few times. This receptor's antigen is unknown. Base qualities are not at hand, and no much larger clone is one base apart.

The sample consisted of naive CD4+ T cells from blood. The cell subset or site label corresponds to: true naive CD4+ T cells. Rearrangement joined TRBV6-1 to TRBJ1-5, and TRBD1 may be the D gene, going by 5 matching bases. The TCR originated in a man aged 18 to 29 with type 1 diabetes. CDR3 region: CASSEGTISNQPQHF. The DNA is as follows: TGTGCCAGCAGTGAAGGGACAATTAGCAATCAGCCCCAGCATTTT.